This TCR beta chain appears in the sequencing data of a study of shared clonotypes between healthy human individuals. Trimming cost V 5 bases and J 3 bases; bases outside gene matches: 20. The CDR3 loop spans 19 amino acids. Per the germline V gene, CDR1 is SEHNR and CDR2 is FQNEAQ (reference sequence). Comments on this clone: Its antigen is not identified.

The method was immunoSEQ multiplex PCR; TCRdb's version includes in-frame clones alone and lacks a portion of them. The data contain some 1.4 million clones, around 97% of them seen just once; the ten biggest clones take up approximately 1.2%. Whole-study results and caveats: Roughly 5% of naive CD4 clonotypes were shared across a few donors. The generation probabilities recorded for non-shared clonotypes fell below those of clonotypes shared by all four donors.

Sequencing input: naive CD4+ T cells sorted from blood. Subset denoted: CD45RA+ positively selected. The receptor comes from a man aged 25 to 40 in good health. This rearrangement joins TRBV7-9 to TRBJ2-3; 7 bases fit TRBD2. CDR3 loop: CASSPPRGASGSLTDTQYF. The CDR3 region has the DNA TGTGCCAGCAGCCCCCCACGAGGAGCTAGCGGATCTTTAACAGATACGCAGTATTTT.